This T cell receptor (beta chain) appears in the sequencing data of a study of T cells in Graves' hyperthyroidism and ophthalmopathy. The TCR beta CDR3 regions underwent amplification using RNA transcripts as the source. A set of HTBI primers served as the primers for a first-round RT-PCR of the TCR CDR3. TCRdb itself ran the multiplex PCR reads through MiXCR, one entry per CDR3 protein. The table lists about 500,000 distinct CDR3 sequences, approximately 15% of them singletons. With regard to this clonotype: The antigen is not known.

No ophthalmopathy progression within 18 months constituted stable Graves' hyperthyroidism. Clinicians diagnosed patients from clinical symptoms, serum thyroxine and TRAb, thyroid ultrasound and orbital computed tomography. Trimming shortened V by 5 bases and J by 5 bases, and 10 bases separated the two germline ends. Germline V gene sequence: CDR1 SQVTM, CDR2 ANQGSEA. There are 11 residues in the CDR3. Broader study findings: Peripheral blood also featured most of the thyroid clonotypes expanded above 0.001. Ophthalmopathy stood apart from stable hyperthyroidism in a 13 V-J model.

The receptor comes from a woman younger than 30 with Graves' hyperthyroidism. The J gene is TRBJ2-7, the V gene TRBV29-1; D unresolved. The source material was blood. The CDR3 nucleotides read TGCAGCGTTAGTGGGAATAACGAGCAGTACTTC. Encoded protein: CSVSGNNEQYF.